The 9 T cell receptor beta chains presented below share a single source sample, sequenced in a study of shared clonotypes between healthy human individuals. TCRdb's copy holds only in-frame clones and misses some; the assay was immunoSEQ multiplex PCR. The top ten hold approximately 1.5% of the sample, which has about 1 million clones, about 70% seen once. What was sequenced was memory CD4+ T cells sorted from blood. Subset defined: CD45RA-negative fraction. The receptor source for this set is a man aged 18 to 29 in good health.

The chain has TRBV10-3 and TRBJ1-5; D call uncertain. V was trimmed by 8 bases and J by 0 bases, leaving 5 bases between them. Germline CDR1 and CDR2: ENHRY and SYGVKD. The CDR3 extends over 12 amino acids. The CDR3: CAIGDSNQPQHF. The CDR3 DNA is TGTGCCATCGGAGATAGCAATCAGCCCCAGCATTTT.

This chain connects TRBV6-6 to TRBJ1-1, with D uncertain. Between the trimmed V and J ends, which lost 5 bases and 0 bases, there was a span of 10 bases. The CDR3 runs 14 residues. Per the germline V gene, CDR1 is MNHNY and CDR2 is SVGAGI (reference sequence). The DNA for the CDR3 is TGTGCCAGCAGTCCTCGGGCCTTGAACACTGAAGCTTTCTTT. Translation gives CASSPRALNTEAFF.

As for this clone: Other DNA sequences in this specimen translate into the identical CDR3. The rearrangement joins TRBV5-1 to TRBJ1-4; D is possibly TRBD1 (6 bases). The CDR3 covers 14 residues. V shed 3 bases and J shed 2 bases, with 8 bases lying between them. Germline V gene sequence: CDR1 SGHRS, CDR2 YFSETQ. CDR3 protein: CASSSQGTNEKLFF. CDR3 sequence (DNA): TGCGCCAGCAGCTCCCAGGGGACTAATGAAAAACTGTTTTTT.

The sample holds many counts of this clone. The chain employs TRBV29-1 and TRBJ1-1, with D hard to call. V was pared by 7 bases and J by 4 bases, with 13 bases between. The CDR3 has 12 amino acids. Germline-derived CDR1 and CDR2 are SQVTM and ANQGSEA. Here the CDR3 reads CSAREEFTEAFF. In DNA, the CDR3 is TGCAGCGCCCGCGAGGAGTTCACTGAAGCTTTCTTT.

V usage is TRBV11-2 and J usage is TRBJ2-7; no clear D gene. Germline lookup yields CDR1 SGHAT and CDR2 FQNNGV. V lost 5 bases and J lost 3, with 17 bases in between. The CDR3 extends over 15 amino acids. CDR3 DNA sequence: TGTGCCAGCAGCATAGGCCGGTCCCCATACTACGAGCAGTACTTC. This translates into CASSIGRSPYYEQYF.

This clone was seen a few times. This chain uses TRBV6-5 with TRBJ2-1; TRBD1 agrees at 10 bases. The CDR3 totals 15 residues. Germline V gene data show CDR1 as MNHEY and CDR2 as SVGAGI. With 6 bases clipped from V and 4 bases from J, the junction kept 6 bases outside the gene matches. CDR3 nucleotide sequence: TGTGCCAGCAGCCCGGGACAGGGGACTTACAATGAGCAGTTCTTC. Translating gives CASSPGQGTYNEQFF.

The CDR3 sequence is CASSQEVTSGGDTQYF. CDR3 DNA sequence: TGCGCCAGCAGCCAAGAGGTGACTAGCGGGGGAGATACGCAGTATTTT. This sequence joins TRBV4-1 and TRBJ2-3; 12 bases line up with TRBD2. Germline V gene lookup returns CDR1 MGHRA and CDR2 YSYEKL. After removal of 0 bases from V and 5 bases from J, the junction contained 3 bases not matched to a gene. CDR3 length equals 16 residues.

This clone was found a few times. The chain has TRBV10-1 and TRBJ2-2; TRBD1 aligns across 7 bases. Germline V gene data show CDR1 as WNHNN and CDR2 as SYGVQD (reference sequence). CDR3 length: 18 residues. V trimming: 6 bases; J trimming: 0 bases; junction bases outside the gene matches: 13. The CDR3 here is CASRIEQGTQPNTGELFF. CDR3 bases: TGCGCCAGCAGAATCGAACAGGGGACCCAGCCGAACACCGGGGAGCTGTTTTTT.

This chain uses TRBV19 with TRBJ1-5; 11 bases are shared with TRBD1. Germline CDR1 and CDR2: LNHDA and SQIVND (reference sequence). Losses at the gene ends were 5 bases for V and 4 bases for J; bases not matched to a gene: 4. The CDR3 consists of 15 residues. In DNA form, the CDR3 reads TGTGCCAGTAGTGCCGGACAGGGGGCAAATCAGCCCCAGCATTTT. Its translation: CASSAGQGANQPQHF.